What follows describes a single T cell receptor beta chain. V dropped 5 bases and J dropped 9; count of bases not matched to a gene: 7. The CDR3 consists of 14 residues. Germline V gives CDR1 LNHDA, CDR2 SQIVND (reference sequence). The data originate from a study of blood T cell repertoires in COVID-19. The data were produced by immunoSEQ multiplex PCR, yet TCRdb's version contains in-frame clones alone and is incomplete. The sample records about 180,000 clones, over 90% being singletons. The chain couples TRBV19 to TRBJ1-5; the match to TRBD1 covers 10 bases. The receptor was derived from a man in his fifties or sixties with acute or convalescent COVID-19. Source material: peripheral blood. The CDR3 DNA is TGTGCCAGTAGTCTCGGGACAGGGGAGTCGCCCCAGCATTTT. Translating it yields CASSLGTGESPQHF. Full variable domain (remainder filled in from reference TRBV19 and TRBJ1-5): DGGITQSPKYLFRKEGQNVTLSCEQNLNHDAMYWYRQDPGQGLRLIYYSQIVNDFQKGDIAEGYSVSREKKESFPLTVTSAQKNPTAFYLCASSLGTGESPQHFGDGTRLSIL.